These 3 T cell receptor beta chains were sequenced from one sample in a study of blood T cell repertoires in COVID-19. The protocol was immunoSEQ multiplex PCR, while the TCRdb copy is restricted to in-frame clones and leaves out a portion. The table records about 300,000 clones, approximately 89% of them present only once. The material sequenced was peripheral blood. The origin of the receptors is a woman aged 25-40 years who had recovered from COVID-19.

This sequence joins TRBV7-6 and TRBJ1-6, with 7 nucleotides matching TRBD1. Germline V gives CDR1 SGHVS, CDR2 FNYEAQ. After removal of 1 base from V and 9 bases from J, the junction contained 9 bases not matched to a gene. The CDR3 has 16 amino acids. DNA of the CDR3: TGTGCCAGCAGCTTAGAAGGGAGAGGGGGCGGTTCACCCCTCCACTTT. It is translated as CASSLEGRGGGSPLHF.

This clone came up once. The chain recombines TRBV7-2 with TRBJ2-2; D is unclear. CDR1 is SGHTA and CDR2 is FQGNSA in the germline V gene. Trimming pared 3 bases from V and 3 bases from J, leaving 8 bases between. This CDR3 region has 14 residues. The CDR3 reads CASSFIRYTGELFF. CDR3 bases: TGTGCCAGCAGCTTTATTCGGTACACCGGGGAGCTGTTTTTT.

The chain employs TRBV3-1 (or the pseudogene TRBV3-2) and TRBJ2-1; tentatively, D is TRBD2 (5 bases). V dropped 0 bases and J dropped 15 bases, with 21 bases sitting between them. The CDR3 consists of 15 residues. The V gene's germline CDR1 is LGHDT and CDR2 YNNKEL (reference sequence). The DNA of the CDR3 is TGTGCCAGCAGCCAAGATTATGCTCGGAGGACCTACCTGTTCTTC. As protein: CASSQDYARRTYLFF.